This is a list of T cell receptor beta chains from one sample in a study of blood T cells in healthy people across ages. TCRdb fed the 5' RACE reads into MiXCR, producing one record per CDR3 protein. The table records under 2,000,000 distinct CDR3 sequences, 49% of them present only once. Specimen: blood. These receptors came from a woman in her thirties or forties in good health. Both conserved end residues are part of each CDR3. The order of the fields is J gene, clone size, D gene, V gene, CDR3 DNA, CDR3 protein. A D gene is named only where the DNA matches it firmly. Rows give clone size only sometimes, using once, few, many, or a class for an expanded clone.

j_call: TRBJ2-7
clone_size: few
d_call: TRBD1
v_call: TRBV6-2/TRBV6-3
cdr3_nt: TGTGCCAGCAGTTCCAAGGGGGCCTCCTACGAGCAGTACTTC
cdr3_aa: CASSSKGASYEQYF

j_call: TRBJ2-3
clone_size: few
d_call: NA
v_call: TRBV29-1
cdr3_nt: TGCAGCGCCGAAATCGGAGATACGCAGTATTTT
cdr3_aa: CSAEIGDTQYF

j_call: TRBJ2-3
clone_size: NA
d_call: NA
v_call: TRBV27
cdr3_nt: TGTGCCAGCAGAAGACAGAGCACAGATACGCAGTATTTT
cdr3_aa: CASRRQSTDTQYF

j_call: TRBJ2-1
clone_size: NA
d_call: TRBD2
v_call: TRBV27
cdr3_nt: TGTGCCAGGGGGGAGTCGGCGGGGGGGCTAGACAATGAGCAGTTCTTC
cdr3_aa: CARGESAGGLDNEQFF

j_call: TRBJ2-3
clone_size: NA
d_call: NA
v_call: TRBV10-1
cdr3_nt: TGCGCCAGCAGTGGACGGGGGCTGAGCACAGATACGCAGTATTTT
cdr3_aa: CASSGRGLSTDTQYF

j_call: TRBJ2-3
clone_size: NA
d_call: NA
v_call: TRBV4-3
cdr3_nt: TGCGCCAGCAGCAAAGTGGGCCGGGGGCCAGAAACTAGCACAGATACGCAGTATTTT
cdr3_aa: CASSKVGRGPETSTDTQYF

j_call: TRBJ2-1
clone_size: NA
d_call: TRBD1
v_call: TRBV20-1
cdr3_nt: TGCAGTGCTAGAGTGGGACAGGCAAACTACAATGAGCAGTTCTTC
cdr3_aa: CSARVGQANYNEQFF

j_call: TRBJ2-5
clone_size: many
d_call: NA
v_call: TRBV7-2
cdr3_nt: TGTGCCAGCAGCTTAGTACGGCAAGAGACCCAGTACTTC
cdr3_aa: CASSLVRQETQYF

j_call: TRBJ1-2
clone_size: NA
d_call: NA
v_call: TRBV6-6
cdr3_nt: TGTGCCAGCAGCCTGGGGGGGGCTAGGGTATATGGCTACACCTTC
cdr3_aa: CASSLGGARVYGYTF

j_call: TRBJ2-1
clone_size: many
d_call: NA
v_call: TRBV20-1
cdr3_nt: TGCAGCGCACGTCGCTCCTACAATGAGCAGTTCTTC
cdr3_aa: CSARRSYNEQFF

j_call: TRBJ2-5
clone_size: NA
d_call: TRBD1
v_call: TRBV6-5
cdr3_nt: TGTGCCAGCAATCCTGTGGACAGGCGAGGGACCCAGTACTTC
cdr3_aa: CASNPVDRRGTQYF

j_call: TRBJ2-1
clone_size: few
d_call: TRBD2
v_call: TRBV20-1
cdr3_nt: TGCAGTGCGGCAAAGACTAGCGGGGGGCACAATGAGCAGTTCTTC
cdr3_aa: CSAAKTSGGHNEQFF

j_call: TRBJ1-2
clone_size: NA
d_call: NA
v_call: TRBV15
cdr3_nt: TGTGCCACCAGCAGAGATTTCGAAAAAGGGAGGAGTGGCTACACCTTC
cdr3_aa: CATSRDFEKGRSGYTF

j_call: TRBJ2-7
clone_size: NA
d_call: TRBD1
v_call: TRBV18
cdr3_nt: TGTGCCAGCTCATCCGGACAGGGAAAGCGGAACGAGCAGTACTTC
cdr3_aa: CASSSGQGKRNEQYF

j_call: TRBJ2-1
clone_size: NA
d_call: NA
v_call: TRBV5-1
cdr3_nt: TGCGCCAGCAGCTTGTATCAGGGCTCCTACAATGAGCAGTTCTTC
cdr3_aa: CASSLYQGSYNEQFF

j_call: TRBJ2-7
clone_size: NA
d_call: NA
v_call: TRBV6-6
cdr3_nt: TGTGCCAGCAGTAAACTAGGGGAAGGGGCCTACGAGCAGTACTTC
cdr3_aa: CASSKLGEGAYEQYF

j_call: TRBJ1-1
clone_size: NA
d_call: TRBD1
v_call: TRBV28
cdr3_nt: TGTGCCAGCAGTTTATCCGGGACAGGGATGACTGAAGCTTTCTTT
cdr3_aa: CASSLSGTGMTEAFF

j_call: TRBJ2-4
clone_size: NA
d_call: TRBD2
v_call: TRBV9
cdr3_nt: TGTGCCAGCAGCGGAGAAGCGGGGTTAGCCAAAAACATTCAGTACTTC
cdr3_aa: CASSGEAGLAKNIQYF

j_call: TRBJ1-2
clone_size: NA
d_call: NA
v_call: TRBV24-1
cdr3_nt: TGTGCCACCAGCGAACGGGCCGGCGATGGCTACACCTTC
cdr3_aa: CATSERAGDGYTF

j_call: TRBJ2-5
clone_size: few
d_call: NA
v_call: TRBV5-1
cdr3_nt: TGCGCCAGCAGCTTGCAGATACCGACAGCGCTAGGAGAGACCCAGTACTTC
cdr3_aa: CASSLQIPTALGETQYF

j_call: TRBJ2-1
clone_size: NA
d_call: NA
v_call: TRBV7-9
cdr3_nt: TGTGCCAGCAGCTTCGGGACTCACACGAACCCATGGACGATAGGGCAGTTCTTC
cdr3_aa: CASSFGTHTNPWTIGQFF

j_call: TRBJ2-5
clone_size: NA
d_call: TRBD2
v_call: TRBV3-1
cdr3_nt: TGTGCCAGCAGCCAAGATCGGGGAGGACTAGCGGGGGGTCTAAAAGAGACCCAGTACTTC
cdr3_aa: CASSQDRGGLAGGLKETQYF

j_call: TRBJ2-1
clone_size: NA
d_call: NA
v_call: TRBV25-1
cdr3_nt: TGTGCCAGCTTGGGGAGGTCGGGGAGCTCCTACAATGAGCAGTTCTTC
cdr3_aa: CASLGRSGSSYNEQFF

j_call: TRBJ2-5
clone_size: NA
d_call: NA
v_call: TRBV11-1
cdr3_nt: TGTGCCAGCAGTGATTCCGGGACCCAAGAGACCCAGTACTTC
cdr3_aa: CASSDSGTQETQYF

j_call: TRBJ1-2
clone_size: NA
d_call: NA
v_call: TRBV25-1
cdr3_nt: TGTGCCAGCAGGGCTCCCGGAGTTAGCTACACCTTC
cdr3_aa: CASRAPGVSYTF

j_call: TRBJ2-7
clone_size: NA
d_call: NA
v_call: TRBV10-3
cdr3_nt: TGTGCCACCCATAAGGAGCTTGACGACGAGCAGTACTTC
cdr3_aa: CATHKELDDEQYF

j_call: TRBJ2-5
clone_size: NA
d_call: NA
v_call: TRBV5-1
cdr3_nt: TGCGCCAGCAGCTTGGCCGGGCGTGGTAAGGGAGAGACCCAGTACTTC
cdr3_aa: CASSLAGRGKGETQYF

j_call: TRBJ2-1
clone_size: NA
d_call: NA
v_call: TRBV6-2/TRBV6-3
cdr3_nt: TGTGCCAGCAGCTACGGATGCAAGGAGCAGTTCTTC
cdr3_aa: CASSYGCKEQFF

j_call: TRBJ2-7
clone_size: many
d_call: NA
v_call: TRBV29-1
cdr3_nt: TGCAGCGTTGGGTATCTACAGGCGGAGGGTTTGGGTGAGCAGTACTTC
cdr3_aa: CSVGYLQAEGLGEQYF

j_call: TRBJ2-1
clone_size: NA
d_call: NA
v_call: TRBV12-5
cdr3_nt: TGTGCTAGTGGTTTGGTAAATGGAGGCGGCCCGTCGCCATCCTACAATGAGCAGTTCTTC
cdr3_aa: CASGLVNGGGPSPSYNEQFF

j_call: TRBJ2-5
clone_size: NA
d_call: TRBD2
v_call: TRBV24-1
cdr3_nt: TGTGCCACCAGTGGACGGAGCGGGGAAATCCAAGAGACCCAGTACTTC
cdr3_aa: CATSGRSGEIQETQYF

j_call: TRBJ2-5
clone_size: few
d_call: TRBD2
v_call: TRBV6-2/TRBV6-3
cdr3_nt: TGTGCCAGCAGGCAACTAGCGGAGAGTACGGAGACCCAGTACTTC
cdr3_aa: CASRQLAESTETQYF

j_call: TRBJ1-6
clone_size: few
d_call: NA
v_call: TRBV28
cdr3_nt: TGTGCCAGCAGTTTAGGCGGCAGGGAGAATTCACCCCTCCACTTT
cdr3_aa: CASSLGGRENSPLHF

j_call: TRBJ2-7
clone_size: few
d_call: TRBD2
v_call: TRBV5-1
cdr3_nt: TGCGCCAGCAGCTTTCTAGCGGGGCGGGAGCAGTACTTC
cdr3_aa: CASSFLAGREQYF

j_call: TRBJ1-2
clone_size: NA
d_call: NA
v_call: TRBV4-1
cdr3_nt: TGCGCCAGCAGCCAAGATCCAGGGACGACTTATGGCTACACCTTC
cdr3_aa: CASSQDPGTTYGYTF

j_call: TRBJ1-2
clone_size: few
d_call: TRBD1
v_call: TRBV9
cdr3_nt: TGTGCCAGCAGCGGTTTCGGCCGGAACAGGGGGCAATATGGCTACACCTTC
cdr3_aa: CASSGFGRNRGQYGYTF

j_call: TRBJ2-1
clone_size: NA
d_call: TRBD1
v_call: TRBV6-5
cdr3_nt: TGTGCCAGCAGTTACTCGAGAACAGGGGGCAGTTCGTCATCCTACAATGAGCAGTTCTTC
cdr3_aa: CASSYSRTGGSSSSYNEQFF

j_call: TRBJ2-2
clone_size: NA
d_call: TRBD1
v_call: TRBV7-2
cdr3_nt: TGTGCCAGCAGCTTAGTAAATACAGGGGCGAACACCGGGGAGCTGTTTTTT
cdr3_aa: CASSLVNTGANTGELFF

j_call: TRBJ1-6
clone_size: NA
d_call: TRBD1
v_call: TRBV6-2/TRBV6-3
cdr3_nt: TGTGCCAGCAGTCGACCCGACAGGGGGCAAGGGCCACCCCTCCACTTT
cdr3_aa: CASSRPDRGQGPPLHF

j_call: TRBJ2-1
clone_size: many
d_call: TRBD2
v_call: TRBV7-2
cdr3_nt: TGTGCCAGCAGCTTAGGGCGGGGGGCCTACAATGAGCAGTTCTTC
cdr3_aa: CASSLGRGAYNEQFF

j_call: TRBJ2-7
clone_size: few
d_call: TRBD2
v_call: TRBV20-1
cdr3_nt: TGCAGTGCTGGGACTAACGAGCAGTACTTC
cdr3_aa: CSAGTNEQYF

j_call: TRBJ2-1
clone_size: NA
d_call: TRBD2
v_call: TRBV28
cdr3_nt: TGTGTCAGCAGCGGGGGGCGAGCCTACAATGAGCAGTTCTTC
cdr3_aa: CVSSGGRAYNEQFF

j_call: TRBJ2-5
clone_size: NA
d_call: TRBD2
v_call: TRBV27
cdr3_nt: TGTGCCAGCGGGGCTAGCGGCTTGGGGGCCCAGTACTTC
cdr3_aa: CASGASGLGAQYF

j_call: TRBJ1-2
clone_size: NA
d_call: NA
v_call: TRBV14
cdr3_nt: TGTGCCAGCAGCCAAGGACCCCAGCTTGTTTATGGCTACACCTTC
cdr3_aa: CASSQGPQLVYGYTF

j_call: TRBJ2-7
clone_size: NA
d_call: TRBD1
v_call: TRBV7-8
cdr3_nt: TGTGCCAGCAGCCCCAGGACAGGGGGCTTCTACGAGCAGTACTTC
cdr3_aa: CASSPRTGGFYEQYF

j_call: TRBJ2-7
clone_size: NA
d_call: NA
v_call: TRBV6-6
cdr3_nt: TGTGCCAGCAGTTACACGGGACGGTACTACGAGCAGTACTTC
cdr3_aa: CASSYTGRYYEQYF

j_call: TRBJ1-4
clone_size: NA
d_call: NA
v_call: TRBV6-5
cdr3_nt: TGTGCCAGCAGTTACAACCGGGACCAAGCTAATGAAAAACTGTTTTTT
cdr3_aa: CASSYNRDQANEKLFF

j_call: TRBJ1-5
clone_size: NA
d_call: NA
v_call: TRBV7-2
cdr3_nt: TGTGCCAGCAGCTTAGCAAGTGCTTCAGGGCAGCCCCGGCATTTT
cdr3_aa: CASSLASASGQPRHF

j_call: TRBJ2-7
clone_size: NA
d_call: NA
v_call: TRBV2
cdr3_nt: TGTGCCAGCAGTCCCGGAATTGGGGGCTACGAGCAGTACTTC
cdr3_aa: CASSPGIGGYEQYF

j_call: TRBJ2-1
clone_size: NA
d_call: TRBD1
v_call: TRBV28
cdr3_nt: TGTGCCAGCAGTTTAGTGCCGGGACAGAGAAGTGAGCAGTTCTTC
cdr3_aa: CASSLVPGQRSEQFF

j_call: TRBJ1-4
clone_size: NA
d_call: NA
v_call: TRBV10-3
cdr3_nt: TGTGCCATCAGCGACAACAGCGGAAGAGATGAAAAACTGTTTTTT
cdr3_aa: CAISDNSGRDEKLFF

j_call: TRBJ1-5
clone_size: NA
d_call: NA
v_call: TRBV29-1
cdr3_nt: TGCAGCGTTGCGTTCGGGGGCTACAATCAGCCCCAGCATTTT
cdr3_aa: CSVAFGGYNQPQHF

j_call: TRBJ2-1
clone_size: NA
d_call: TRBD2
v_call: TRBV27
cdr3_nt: TGTGCCAGCAGGGGTAGCGGGGGGTTTGGTGAGCAGTTCTTC
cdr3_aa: CASRGSGGFGEQFF

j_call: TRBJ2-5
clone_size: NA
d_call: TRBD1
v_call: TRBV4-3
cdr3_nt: TGCGCCAGCAGCCCGACTGGGACAGGGGGTTTGGAGACCCAGTACTTC
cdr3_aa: CASSPTGTGGLETQYF

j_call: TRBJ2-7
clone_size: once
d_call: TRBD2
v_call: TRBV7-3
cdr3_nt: TGTGCCAGCAGGTCCACAGTCGCGGGGGGGCAGTACTTC
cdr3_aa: CASRSTVAGGQYF

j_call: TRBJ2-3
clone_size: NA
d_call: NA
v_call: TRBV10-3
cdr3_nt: TGTGCCATCAGCGAGTCGAGAGGTCGGACAGATACGCAGTATTTT
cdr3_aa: CAISESRGRTDTQYF

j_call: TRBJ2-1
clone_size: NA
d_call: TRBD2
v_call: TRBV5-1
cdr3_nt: TGCGCCAGCAGCTTTCAAGCGGGGGGGCCGAGCTCCTACAATGAGCAGTTCTTC
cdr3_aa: CASSFQAGGPSSYNEQFF